This T cell receptor beta chain comes out of a study of blood T cell repertoires in COVID-19. This table comes from immunoSEQ multiplex PCR, and its TCRdb copy is limited to in-frame clones, with some not included. The table includes approximately 90,000 clones, roughly 78% detected once. Germline V gene lookup returns CDR1 MNHEY and CDR2 SVGAGI. The CDR3 is 14 amino acids. V dropped 0 bases and J dropped 5 bases, with 11 bases sitting between them. Details on this clone: Different DNA sequences within this sample yield the same CDR3.

Specimen: peripheral blood. The receptor was derived from a woman of 80 years or more with acute or convalescent COVID-19. V and J are TRBV6-5 and TRBJ2-7; D unclear. The CDR3 spells CASSYSRGIHEQYF. The DNA for the CDR3 is TGTGCCAGCAGTTACTCGAGAGGAATCCACGAGCAGTACTTC.